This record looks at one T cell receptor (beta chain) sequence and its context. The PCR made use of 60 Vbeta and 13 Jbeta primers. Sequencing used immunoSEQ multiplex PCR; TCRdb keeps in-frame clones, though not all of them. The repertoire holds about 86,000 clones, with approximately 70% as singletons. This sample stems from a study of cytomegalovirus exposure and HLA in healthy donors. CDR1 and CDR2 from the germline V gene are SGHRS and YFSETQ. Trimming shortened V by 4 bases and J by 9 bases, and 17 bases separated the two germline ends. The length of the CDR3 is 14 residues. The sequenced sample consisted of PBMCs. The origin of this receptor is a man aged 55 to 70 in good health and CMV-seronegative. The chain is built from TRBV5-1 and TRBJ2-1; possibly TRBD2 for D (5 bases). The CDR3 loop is CASSEGGGISEQFF. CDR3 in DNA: TGCGCCAGCAGCGAAGGAGGCGGTATTAGTGAGCAGTTCTTC.